This T cell receptor (beta chain) is drawn from a study of T-cell reconstitution after alpha-beta-depleted transplantation in children. Notes on the study in general: Once a year had passed after transplant, T-cell counts and diversity came mostly from newly produced T cells.

Trimming removed 4 bases from V and 0 bases from J, with 9 bases in between. Germline values: CDR1 SQVTM, CDR2 ANQGSEA. The CDR3 has 13 residues. This clonotype was counted at least ten times. Antigen: not known. Preparation of the TCRbeta library was carried out with unique molecular identifiers. TCRdb re-called the PCR reads with MiXCR, one entry per CDR3 protein. Of 200,000 to 250,000 distinct CDR3 sequences listed, 6.5% to 10% are singletons. This chain connects TRBV29-1 to TRBJ1-1; a possible D gene is TRBD1 (6 bases). The source of this sequence is a male patient younger than 18 who had a stem cell transplant for acute lymphoblastic leukemia, so the T cells may come from the graft donor. The sample here was PBMCs, mostly from graft donor cells, taken 180 days after TCRalphabeta/CD19-depleted stem cell transplant. This chain's CDR3 is CSVGDKLNTEAFF. The CDR3 DNA is TGCAGCGTTGGGGACAAGTTGAACACTGAAGCTTTCTTT.